This TCR beta chain derives from a study of blood T cells in healthy people across ages (dated by TCRdb to the mid-2010s). Regarding the study in general: In model experiments, roughly one uniquely barcoded TCR beta cDNA molecule per two T cells was captured by template switching. The donors were divided into four age groups: young (average around 15 years), middle-aged (about 41), aged (approximately 64) and long-lived (around 80). Age-related changes in TCR beta repertoire diversity were measured in the study by deep sequencing normalized with unique cDNA molecular identifiers. To avoid experimental bias, donors of different ages were randomly spread across the sequencing lanes. For two donors (one aged 18 to 30 and one aged 80 or older), the study analyzed two additional independent replicas of 1 million unique cDNA reads from the same blood draw.

Per the germline V gene (reference sequence), SEHNR is the CDR1 and FQNEAQ is the CDR2. The CDR3 has 15 amino acids, counting the end cysteine and phenylalanine. Only the CDR3 DNA stays, 45 bases, in frame from base 1. Clipping removes 1 base from V and 9 bases from J, with 6 as the unmatched junction base count. Libraries were prepared through 5' RACE. Sequencing relied on an Illumina HiSeq 2500. A second PCR of 7 to 11 cycles was performed with a sample-barcoded 5' primer and a J-beta primer mix. Each TCR beta cDNA molecule received a unique molecular identifier from a template-switch 5' adaptor carrying 12 random nucleotides. Each sample yielded at least 2.5 million CDR3-containing paired-end reads. First-strand cDNA was synthesized from all RNA with the Mint cDNA synthesis kit, primed by a TRBC-specific oligonucleotide. Following uracil-DNA glycosylase treatment, a first 18-cycle PCR with universal primers M1SS and BC2_uni_R was performed on all cDNA. The study's own analysis went as follows. Normalization of each sample was performed by random selection of 1 million high-quality reads, each carrying a distinct molecular identifier. Reads with shared molecular identifiers were discarded instead of being binned into consensus sequences. MiTCR, run with a Q25 quality threshold and the strictest error-elimination algorithm, handled CDR3 identification, clonotype clustering and error correction. A nonparametric unseen species model using Euler transformation provided a lower-bound estimate of total TCR beta diversity. TCRdb trimmed public reads at Q25 via fastp, called clones via MiXCR and kept in-frame beta chains. Every CDR3 protein is listed once, alongside the most common genes and DNA of its rows. Clone size and V and J calls follow TCRdb, not the original study. For this sample there are about 580,000 distinct CDR3 sequences; 40% to 50% appear just once. The ten top clones hold 20% to 25% of the sample.

Overall study results and their limits: Since profiling was done on bulk unsorted PBMCs, naive and antigen-experienced compartments could not be conclusively compared. The CMV infection status of donors was not known, potentially confounding age-related changes in expanded clonotypes. A strong correlation was found between observed TCR beta diversity and the percentage of naive T cells measured by flow cytometry. As age increased, observed TCR beta diversity per million T cells dropped in a roughly linear way, and a significant reduction was already evident by age 40. The long-lived group showed more naive CD4+ T cells, fewer expanded clones and increased TCR diversity than the aged group, suggesting age selection. Estimates of total diversity based on one million sequenced T cells were considered lower bounds and underestimates.

The 39 donors, aged about 6 to 95 years, were systemically healthy Caucasian individuals from Russia. Roughly 9 milliliters of peripheral blood were drawn from each donor into EDTA-treated Vacutainer tubes. Ficoll-Paque density-gradient centrifugation was used to isolate PBMCs, with at least 7 million obtained per sample. Trizol reagent was used to extract total RNA from the PBMCs, yielding at least 5.5 micrograms per sample. The percentages of naive CD45RAhigh/CD27high T cells were determined by flow cytometry on a PBMC aliquot from every donor. This clonotype was detected many times. This receptor's antigen is unknown. Base qualities are not at hand, and no much larger clone is one base apart.

The material sequenced was blood. The rearranged chain carries TRBV7-9 and TRBJ1-6, with TRBD1 identical over 7 junction bases. This TCR was sampled from a man older than 75 in good health. Read as DNA, the sequence is TGTGCCAGCAGCTTAGATGGGACAGCATTTTCACCCCTCCACTTT. It specifies CASSLDGTAFSPLHF.